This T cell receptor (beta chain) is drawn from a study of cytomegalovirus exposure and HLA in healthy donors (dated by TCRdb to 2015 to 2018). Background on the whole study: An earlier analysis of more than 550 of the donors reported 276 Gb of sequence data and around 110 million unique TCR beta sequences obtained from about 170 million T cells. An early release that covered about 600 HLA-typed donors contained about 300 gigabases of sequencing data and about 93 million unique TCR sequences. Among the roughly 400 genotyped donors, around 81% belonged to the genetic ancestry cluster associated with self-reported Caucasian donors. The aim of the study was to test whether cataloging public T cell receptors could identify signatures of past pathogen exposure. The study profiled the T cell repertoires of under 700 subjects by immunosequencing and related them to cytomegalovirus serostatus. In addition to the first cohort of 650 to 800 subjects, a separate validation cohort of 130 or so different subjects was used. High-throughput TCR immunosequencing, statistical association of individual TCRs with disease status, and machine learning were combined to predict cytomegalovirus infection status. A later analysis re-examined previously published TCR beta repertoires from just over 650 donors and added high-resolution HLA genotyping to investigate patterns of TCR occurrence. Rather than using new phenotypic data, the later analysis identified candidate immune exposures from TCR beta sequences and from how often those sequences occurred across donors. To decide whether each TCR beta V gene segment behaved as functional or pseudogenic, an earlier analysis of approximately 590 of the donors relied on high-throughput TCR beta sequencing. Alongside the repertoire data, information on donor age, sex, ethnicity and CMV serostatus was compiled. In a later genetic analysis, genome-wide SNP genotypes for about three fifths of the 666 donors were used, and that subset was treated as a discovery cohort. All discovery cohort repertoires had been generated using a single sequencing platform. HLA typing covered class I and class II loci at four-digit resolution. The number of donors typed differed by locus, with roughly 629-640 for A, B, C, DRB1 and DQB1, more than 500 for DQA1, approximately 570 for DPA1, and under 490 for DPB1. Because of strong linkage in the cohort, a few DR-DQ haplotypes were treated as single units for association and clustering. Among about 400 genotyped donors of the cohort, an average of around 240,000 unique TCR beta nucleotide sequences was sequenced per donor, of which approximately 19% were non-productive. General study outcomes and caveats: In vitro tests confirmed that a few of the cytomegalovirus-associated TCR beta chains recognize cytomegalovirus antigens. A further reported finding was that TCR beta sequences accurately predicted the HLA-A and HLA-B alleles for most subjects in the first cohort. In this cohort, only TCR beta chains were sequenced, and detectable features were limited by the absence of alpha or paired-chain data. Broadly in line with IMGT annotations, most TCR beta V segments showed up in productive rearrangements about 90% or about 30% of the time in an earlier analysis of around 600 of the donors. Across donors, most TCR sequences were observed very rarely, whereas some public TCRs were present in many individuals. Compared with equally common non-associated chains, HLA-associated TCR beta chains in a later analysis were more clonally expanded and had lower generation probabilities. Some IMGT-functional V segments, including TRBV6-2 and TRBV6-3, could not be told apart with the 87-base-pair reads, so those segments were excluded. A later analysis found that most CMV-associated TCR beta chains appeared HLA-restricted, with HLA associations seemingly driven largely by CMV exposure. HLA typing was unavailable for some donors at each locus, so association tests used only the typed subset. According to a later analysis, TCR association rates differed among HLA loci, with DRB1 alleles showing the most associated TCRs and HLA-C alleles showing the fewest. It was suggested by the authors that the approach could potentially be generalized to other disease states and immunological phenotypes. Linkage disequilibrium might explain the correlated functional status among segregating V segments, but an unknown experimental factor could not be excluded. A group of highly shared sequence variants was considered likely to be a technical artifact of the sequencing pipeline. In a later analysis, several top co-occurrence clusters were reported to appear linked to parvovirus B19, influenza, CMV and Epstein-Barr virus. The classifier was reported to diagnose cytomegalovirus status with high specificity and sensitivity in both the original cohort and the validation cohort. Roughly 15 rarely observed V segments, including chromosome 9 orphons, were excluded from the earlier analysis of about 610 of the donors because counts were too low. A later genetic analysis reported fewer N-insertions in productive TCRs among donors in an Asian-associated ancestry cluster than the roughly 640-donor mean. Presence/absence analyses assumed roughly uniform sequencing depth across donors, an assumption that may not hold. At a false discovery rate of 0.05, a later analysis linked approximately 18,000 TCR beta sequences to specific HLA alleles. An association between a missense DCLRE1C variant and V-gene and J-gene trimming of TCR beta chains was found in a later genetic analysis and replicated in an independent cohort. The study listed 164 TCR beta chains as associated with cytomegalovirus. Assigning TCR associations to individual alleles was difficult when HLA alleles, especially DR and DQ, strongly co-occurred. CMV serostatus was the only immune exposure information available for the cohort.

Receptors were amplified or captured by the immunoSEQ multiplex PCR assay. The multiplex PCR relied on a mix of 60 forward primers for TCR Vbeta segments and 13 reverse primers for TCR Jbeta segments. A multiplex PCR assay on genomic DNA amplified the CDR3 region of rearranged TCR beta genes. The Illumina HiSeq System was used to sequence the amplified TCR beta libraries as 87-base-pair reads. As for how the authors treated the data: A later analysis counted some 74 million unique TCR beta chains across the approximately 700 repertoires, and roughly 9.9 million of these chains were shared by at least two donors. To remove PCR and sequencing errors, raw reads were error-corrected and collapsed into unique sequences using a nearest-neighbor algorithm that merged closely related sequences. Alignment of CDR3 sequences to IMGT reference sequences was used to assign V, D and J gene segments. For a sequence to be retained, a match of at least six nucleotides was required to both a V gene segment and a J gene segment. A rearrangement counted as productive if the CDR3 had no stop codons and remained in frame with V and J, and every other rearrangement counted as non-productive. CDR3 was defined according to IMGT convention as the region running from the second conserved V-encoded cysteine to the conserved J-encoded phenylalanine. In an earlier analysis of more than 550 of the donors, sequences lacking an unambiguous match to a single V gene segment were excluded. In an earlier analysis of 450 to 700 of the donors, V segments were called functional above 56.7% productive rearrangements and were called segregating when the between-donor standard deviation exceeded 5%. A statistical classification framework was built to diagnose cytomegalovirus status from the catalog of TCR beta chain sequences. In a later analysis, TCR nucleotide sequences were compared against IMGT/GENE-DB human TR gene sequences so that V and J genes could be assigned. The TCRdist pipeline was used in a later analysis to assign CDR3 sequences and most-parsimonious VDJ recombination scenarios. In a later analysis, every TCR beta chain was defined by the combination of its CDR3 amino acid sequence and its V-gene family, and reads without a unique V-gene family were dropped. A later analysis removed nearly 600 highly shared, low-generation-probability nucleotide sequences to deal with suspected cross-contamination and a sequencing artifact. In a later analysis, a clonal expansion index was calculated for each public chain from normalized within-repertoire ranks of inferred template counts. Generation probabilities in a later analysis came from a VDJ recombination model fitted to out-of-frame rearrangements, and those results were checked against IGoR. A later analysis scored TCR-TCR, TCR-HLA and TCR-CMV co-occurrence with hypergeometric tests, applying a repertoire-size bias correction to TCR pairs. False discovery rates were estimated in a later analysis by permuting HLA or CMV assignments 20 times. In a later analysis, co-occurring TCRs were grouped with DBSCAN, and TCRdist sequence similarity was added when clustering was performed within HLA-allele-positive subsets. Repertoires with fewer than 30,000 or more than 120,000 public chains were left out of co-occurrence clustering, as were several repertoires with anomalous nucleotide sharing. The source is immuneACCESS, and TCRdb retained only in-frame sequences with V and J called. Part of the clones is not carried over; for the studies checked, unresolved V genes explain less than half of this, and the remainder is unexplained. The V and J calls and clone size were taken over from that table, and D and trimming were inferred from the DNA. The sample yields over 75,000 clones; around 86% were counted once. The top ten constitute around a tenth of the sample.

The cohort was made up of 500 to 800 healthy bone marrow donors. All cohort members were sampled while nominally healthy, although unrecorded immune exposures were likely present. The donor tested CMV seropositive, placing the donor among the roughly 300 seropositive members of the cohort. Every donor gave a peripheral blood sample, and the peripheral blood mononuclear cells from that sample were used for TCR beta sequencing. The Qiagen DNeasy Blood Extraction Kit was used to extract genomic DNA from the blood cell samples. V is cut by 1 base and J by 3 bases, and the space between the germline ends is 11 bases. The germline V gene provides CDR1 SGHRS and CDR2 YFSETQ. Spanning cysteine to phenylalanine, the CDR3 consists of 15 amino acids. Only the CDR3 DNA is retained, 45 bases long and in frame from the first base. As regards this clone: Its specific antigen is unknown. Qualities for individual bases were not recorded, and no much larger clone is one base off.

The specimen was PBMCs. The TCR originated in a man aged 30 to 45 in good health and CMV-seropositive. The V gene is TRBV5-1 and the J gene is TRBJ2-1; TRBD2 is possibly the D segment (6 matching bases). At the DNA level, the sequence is TGCGCCAGCAGCTTGCGGGGGTACGGCTACAATGAGCAGTTCTTC. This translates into CASSLRGYGYNEQFF.